These 9 T cell receptor beta chains share one sample of origin, sequenced in a study of T-cell reconstitution after alpha-beta-depleted transplantation in children. The library targeted TCRbeta and was prepared with unique molecular identifiers. From the PCR reads, TCRdb called clonotypes with MiXCR, one entry per CDR3 protein. Of 700,000 or so distinct CDR3 sequences listed, less than 15% were seen once; the top ten hold 0.79%. The source was PBMCs, collected before TCRalphabeta/CD19-depleted stem cell transplant. Every receptor here comes from a girl aged 2-10 years with congenital amegakaryocytic thrombocytopenia, due to receive a stem cell transplant.

This chain uses TRBV20-1 with TRBJ2-1; 12 bases align to TRBD2. V lost 7 bases and J lost 8; bases outside the gene matches: 9. The germline V gene has CDR1 DFQATT and CDR2 SNEGSKA (reference sequence). This CDR3 is 14 amino acids long. The CDR3 region is CSVRASGRADEQFF. The CDR3 region has the DNA TGCAGTGTTAGGGCTAGCGGGAGGGCTGATGAGCAGTTCTTC.

The rearrangement uses TRBV29-1 and TRBJ2-1; no definite D call. The V end was cut by 5 bases, the J end by 0 bases, with 11 bases between. There are 14 residues in the CDR3. Germline CDR1 SQVTM, CDR2 ANQGSEA. CDR3 sequence: CSVSGRGSYNEQFF. As DNA, the CDR3 is TGCAGCGTTTCGGGTAGAGGCTCCTACAATGAGCAGTTCTTC.

This chain connects TRBV6-2 or TRBV6-3 to TRBJ2-7; D might be TRBD2 (5 bases). Between the trimmed V and J ends, which lost 2 bases and 9 bases, there was a span of 8 bases. There are 11 residues in the CDR3. Germline CDR1 is MNHEY and CDR2 is SVGEGT. The CDR3 spells CASSYEAAQYF. As DNA, the CDR3 is TGTGCCAGCAGTTACGAAGCGGCGCAGTACTTC.

V and J are TRBV10-2 and TRBJ2-1; 9 nucleotides match TRBD2. This CDR3 has 21 residues. V was clipped by 4 bases and J by 5 bases; unmatched bases: 24. The germline V gene has CDR1 WSHSY and CDR2 SAAADI. CDR3 in amino acids: CASSGVGGASGMIVRHNEQFF. The CDR3 coding sequence is TGCGCCAGCAGTGGCGTCGGGGGGGCTAGCGGGATGATTGTTAGGCACAATGAGCAGTTCTTC.

The rearrangement links TRBV28 to TRBJ1-2; no clear D. Germline loops: CDR1 MDHEN, CDR2 SYDVKM. There are 14 residues in the CDR3. Trimming pared 1 base from V and 2 bases from J, leaving 8 bases between. In DNA, the CDR3 is TGTGCCAGCAGTTTATCCCGACGGAACTATGGCTACACCTTC. Translating it yields CASSLSRRNYGYTF.

This clonotype showed up just a few times. The rearrangement uses TRBV7-2 and TRBJ2-1; no clear D gene. V lost 1 base and J 8 bases, leaving 18 bases between the germline ends. This CDR3 comprises 16 residues. Per the germline V gene, CDR1 is SGHTA and CDR2 is FQGNSA. The CDR3 spells CASSLGAADGFDEQFF. DNA for the CDR3: TGTGCCAGCAGCTTAGGGGCGGCGGATGGGTTTGATGAGCAGTTCTTC.

The chain has TRBV5-1 and TRBJ2-5, with TRBD2 matching 7 bases. Germline CDR1 is SGHRS and CDR2 is YFSETQ. There are 15 residues in the CDR3. Germline trimming cut 0 bases from V and 2 bases from J; bases unmatched to any gene: 4. CDR3 residues: CASSLDERGQETQYF. The CDR3 DNA reads as TGCGCCAGCAGCTTGGATGAGCGGGGACAAGAGACCCAGTACTTC.

This clonotype was counted a few times. V is TRBV7-9 and J is TRBJ2-3; 11 bases fit TRBD2. This CDR3 region has 16 residues. Germline CDR1 SEHNR, CDR2 FQNEAQ (reference sequence). With V trimmed by 6 bases and J by 2 bases, 7 bases remained unmatched. The CDR3 here is CASRQLAGGHTDTQYF. CDR3 nucleotide sequence: TGTGCCAGCAGGCAGCTAGCGGGAGGACACACAGATACGCAGTATTTT.

This chain joins TRBV10-1 and TRBJ2-3; D may be TRBD1 or TRBD2 (5 bases each). This CDR3 spans 14 amino acids. V shed 8 bases and J shed 2 bases, with 14 bases lying between them. Germline V gives CDR1 WNHNN, CDR2 SYGVQD (reference sequence). Here the CDR3 DNA reads TGCGCCAGCCAGGGTGGTAGCGTCACAGATACGCAGTATTTT. It yields the protein CASQGGSVTDTQYF.